Sequencing of this TCR beta chain was carried out in a study of T cells in Graves' hyperthyroidism and ophthalmopathy. This CDR3 is built from 15 residues. Germline values: CDR1 MDHEN, CDR2 SYDVKM. Amplification targeted TCR beta CDR3 regions from RNA transcripts. HTBI primers were employed in a first-round RT-PCR of the TCR CDR3. TCRdb recomputed calls from the multiplex PCR reads with MiXCR, one row per CDR3 protein. In the table there are about 350,000 distinct CDR3 sequences, 15% to 20% of which are singletons. In its sample, this clonotype was seen many times. This clone may be a read error of a much larger clone one base away.

The origin of this receptor is a woman in her forties with Graves' ophthalmopathy. This sequence joins TRBV28 and TRBJ1-1; no clear D gene. The sequenced sample consisted of blood. This CDR3 is CASSPYGQSNAETFF. The DNA for the CDR3 is TGTGCCAGCAGTCCCTATGGCCAGTCGAACGCTGAAACTTTCTTT.